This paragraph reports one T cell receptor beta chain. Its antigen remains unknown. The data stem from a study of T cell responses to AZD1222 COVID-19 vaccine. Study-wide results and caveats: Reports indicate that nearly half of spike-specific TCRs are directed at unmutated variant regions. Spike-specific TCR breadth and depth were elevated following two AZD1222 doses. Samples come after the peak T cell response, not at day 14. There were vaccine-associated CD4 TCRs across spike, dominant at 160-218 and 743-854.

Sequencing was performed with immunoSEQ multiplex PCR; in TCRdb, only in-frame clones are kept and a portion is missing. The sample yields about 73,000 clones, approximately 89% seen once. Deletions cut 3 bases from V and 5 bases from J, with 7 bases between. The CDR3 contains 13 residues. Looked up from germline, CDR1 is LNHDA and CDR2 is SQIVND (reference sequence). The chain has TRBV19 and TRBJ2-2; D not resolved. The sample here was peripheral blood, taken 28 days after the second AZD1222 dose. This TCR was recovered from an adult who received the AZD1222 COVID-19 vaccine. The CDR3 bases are TGTGCCAGTAGTATTTCCCGTACCGGGGAGCTGTTTTTT. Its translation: CASSISRTGELFF. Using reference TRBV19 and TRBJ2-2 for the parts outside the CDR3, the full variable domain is DGGITQSPKYLFRKEGQNVTLSCEQNLNHDAMYWYRQDPGQGLRLIYYSQIVNDFQKGDIAEGYSVSREKKESFPLTVTSAQKNPTAFYLCASSISRTGELFFGEGSRLTVL.